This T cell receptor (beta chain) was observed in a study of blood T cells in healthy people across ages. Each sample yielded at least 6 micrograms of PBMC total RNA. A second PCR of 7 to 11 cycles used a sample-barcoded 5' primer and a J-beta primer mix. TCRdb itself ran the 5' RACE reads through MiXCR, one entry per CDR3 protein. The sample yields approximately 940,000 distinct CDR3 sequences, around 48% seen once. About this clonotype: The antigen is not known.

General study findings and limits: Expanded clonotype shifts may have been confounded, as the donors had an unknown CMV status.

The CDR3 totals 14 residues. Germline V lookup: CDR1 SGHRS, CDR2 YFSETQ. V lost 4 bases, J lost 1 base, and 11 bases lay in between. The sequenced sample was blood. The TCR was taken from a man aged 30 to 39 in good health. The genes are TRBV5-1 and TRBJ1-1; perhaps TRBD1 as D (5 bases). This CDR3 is CASSTPDKNTEAFF. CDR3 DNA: TGCGCCAGCAGCACCCCGGACAAGAACACTGAAGCTTTCTTT. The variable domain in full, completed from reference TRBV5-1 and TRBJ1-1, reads KAGVTQTPRYLIKTRGQQVTLSCSPISGHRSVSWYQQTPGQGLQFLFEYFSETQRNKGNFPGRFSGRQFSNSRSEMNVSTLELGDSALYLCASSTPDKNTEAFFGQGTRLTVV.